This T cell receptor beta chain was identified during a study of blood T cell repertoires in COVID-19 (dated by TCRdb to 2020 to 2022). Broadly, across the study: Samples from collaborators originated in the United States, Italy and Spain and spanned both the acute and convalescent phases of COVID-19. The material from the prospective study consisted of cDNA or gDNA derived from T cells, B-cell-depleted T cells, or PBMCs. The dataset comprised deeply sampled blood TCRbeta repertoires from subjects exposed to, actively infected with, or recovered from COVID-19. A freely available public database, intended as a resource for researchers studying the immune response to SARS-CoV-2, is where the repertoires were released. Samples were obtained from the ongoing ImmuneRACE study (first 160 participants) and from 1,200 or so subjects provided by 6 global collaborators. Sample metadata almost always included a de-identified subject ID, COVID-19 status, age in years and sex. HLA class I and class II types, where available, came from metadata supplied by the sample provider rather than from assay-based typing.

About this clone itself: What antigen it recognizes has not been identified. Base qualities are missing; no much larger clone stands one base away.

TCRbeta CDR3 regions were amplified from genomic DNA using the immunoSEQ Assay, a bias-controlled multiplex PCR. On the study's bioinformatics: The number of nucleated cells in each sample was estimated from the amplification of reference gene primers within the assay. To quantify the absolute abundance of each unique TCRbeta CDR3 rearrangement, sequence reads were collapsed and filtered. For each sample, productive Simpson clonality was calculated as the square root of Simpson's diversity index across productive rearrangements. Imported from immuneACCESS, the table was reduced by TCRdb to in-frame sequences with V and J called. These copies leave out some clones; in studies compared against another copy, an unresolved V gene accounts for under half, and the cause of the remainder is not known. Clonal size and the V and J genes are those of that table, whereas D and trimming came from the DNA. In this sample the table shows roughly 30,000 clones, roughly 85% of which occur a single time. The ten biggest clones cover 9.3% of the sample.

The junction carries 5 bases between V and J, which are trimmed by 2 bases and 2 bases respectively. The germline V gene (reference sequence) provides CDR1 MNHNY and CDR2 SVGAGI. The CDR3 runs 13 residues from the cysteine to the phenylalanine. The DNA shown is the 39-base CDR3, in frame from base 1. What the authors observed across the whole study: The amount of clinical and demographic metadata varied by source and participant and was provided uncurated.

Collaborating institutions collected whole blood in K2EDTA tubes following their own protocols. For TCRbeta analysis, collaborators shipped samples as frozen whole blood, isolated PBMCs, or DNA extracted from either of those sample types. Sequenced material: peripheral blood. This sequence was found in a human donor in a cohort sampled during active COVID-19. The chain joins TRBV6-6 to TRBJ2-3; the D gene is unclear. The CDR3 reads as follows: CASSYEPTDTQYF. The nucleotide sequence is given as TGTGCCAGCAGTTACGAGCCCACAGATACGCAGTATTTT.